Shown below are 13 T cell receptor beta chains from a single sample sequenced in a study of T cell changes during pregnancy in multiple sclerosis. Repertoires were generated with immunoSEQ multiplex PCR, while TCRdb's copy carries only in-frame clones and drops some. Of more than 8,000 clones listed, nearly 90% are singletons. Sequencing was performed on CD8+ T cells from peripheral blood mononuclear cells, taken in the first trimester of pregnancy. The receptors were sampled from a female donor in good health, enrolled as a control in a pregnancy study.

The CDR3 reads CASSYGASEAFF. The CDR3 region has the DNA TGTGCCAGCAGTTATGGGGCGAGTGAAGCTTTCTTT. The chain uses TRBV7-9 and TRBJ1-1, with a weak D call TRBD1 (5 bases). The V gene lost 6 bases and the J gene lost 7 bases, with 12 bases spanning the gap. Germline loops: CDR1 SEHNR, CDR2 FQNEAQ (reference sequence). This CDR3 has 12 amino acids.

The chain has TRBV6-4 and TRBJ2-5; D uncertain. The length of the CDR3 is 13 residues. With 2 bases removed from V and 4 bases from J, the gap between germline ends came to 8 bases. The V gene's germline CDR1 is MRHNA and CDR2 SNTAGT. The CDR3 nucleotides read TGTGCCAGCAGTGACGGCCCAACAGAGACCCAGTACTTC. Protein product: CASSDGPTETQYF.

The chain carries TRBV6-4 and TRBJ1-6; the D gene is possibly TRBD1 (6 bases). CDR3 size: 14 residues. Per germline, CDR1 MRHNA and CDR2 SNTAGT. Trimming cost V 2 bases and J 7 bases, with 9 bases left between them. The CDR3 loop is CASSDGGQNSPLHF. CDR3 coding DNA: TGTGCCAGCAGTGACGGGGGACAAAATTCACCCCTCCACTTT.

V usage is TRBV19 and J usage is TRBJ2-6; TRBD1 matches at 9 bases. Germline V gene data show CDR1 as LNHDA and CDR2 as SQIVND (reference sequence). The CDR3 is made up of 16 amino acids. The ends lost 5 bases at V and 1 base at J; junction bases unmatched: 3. CDR3 nucleotides: TGTGCCAGTAGTCATGACAGGGGGTCTGGGGCCAACGTCCTGACTTTC. This encodes CASSHDRGSGANVLTF.

J is TRBJ2-3 and V is TRBV2, with 7 nucleotides matching TRBD2. CDR1 SNHLY and CDR2 FYNNEI come from the germline V gene. Trimming cost V 3 bases and J 2 bases; bases outside gene matches: 8. This CDR3 comprises 16 residues. The DNA of the CDR3 is TGTGCCAGCAGTGACTTTAGCGGGCTATTCACAGATACGCAGTATTTT. This gives the protein CASSDFSGLFTDTQYF.

The CDR3 DNA reads as TGTGCCAGCAGCAAGCTAGCGGAGGGGGATACGCAGTATTTT. It codes for CASSKLAEGDTQYF. The chain joins TRBV6-4 to TRBJ2-3; the match to TRBD2 covers 7 bases. This CDR3 is built from 14 residues. Per germline, CDR1 MRHNA and CDR2 SNTAGT. Germline trimming cut 6 bases from V and 6 bases from J; bases unmatched to any gene: 9.

The gene calls are TRBV5-1 and TRBJ2-7, with TRBD2 matching over 8 bases. Germline lookup yields CDR1 SGHRS and CDR2 YFSETQ. The J segment lost 1 base and the V segment lost 0 bases, leaving 6 bases of the junction unmatched. The CDR3 has 16 residues. The CDR3 protein is CASSLVVAGGSYEQYF. Written as DNA, the CDR3 is TGCGCCAGCAGCTTGGTGGTTGCGGGAGGTTCCTACGAGCAGTACTTC. Drawing the rest from reference TRBV5-1 and TRBJ2-7, the complete variable domain is KAGVTQTPRYLIKTRGQQVTLSCSPISGHRSVSWYQQTPGQGLQFLFEYFSETQRNKGNFPGRFSGRQFSNSRSEMNVSTLELGDSALYLCASSLVVAGGSYEQYFGPGTRLTVT.

This sequence joins TRBV18 and TRBJ2-5, with D perhaps TRBD1 (6 bases). In germline, CDR1 is KGHSH, CDR2 LQKENI. The CDR3 has 15 amino acids. Between the trimmed V and J ends, which lost 8 bases and 4 bases, there was a span of 20 bases. DNA for the CDR3: TGTGCCAGCAAGCCTCTAGGGGGTGGCGGAGAGACCCAGTACTTC. Translating it yields CASKPLGGGGETQYF. The whole variable domain, filled in from reference TRBV18 and TRBJ2-5, reads NAGVMQNPRHLVRRRGQEARLRCSPMKGHSHVYWYRQLPEEGLKFMVYLQKENIIDESGMPKERFSAEFPKEGPSILRIQQVVRGDSAAYFCASKPLGGGGETQYFGPGTRLLVL.

V gene TRBV6-5 combines with J gene TRBJ1-2, with TRBD1 matching over 7 bases. Losses at the gene ends were 6 bases for V and 7 bases for J; bases not matched to a gene: 8. CDR3 length: 13 amino acids. Germline-derived CDR1 and CDR2 are MNHEY and SVGAGI. The CDR3 sequence: CASRNDRASGYTF. DNA of the CDR3: TGTGCCAGCAGAAACGACAGGGCCTCTGGCTACACCTTC.

The V call is TRBV6-6, the J call TRBJ2-5; maybe TRBD1 (6 bases). Germline assignment: CDR1 MNHNY and CDR2 SVGAGI (reference sequence). The CDR3 length is 13 residues. Trimming pared 3 bases from V and 5 bases from J, leaving 10 bases between. This CDR3 is CASSYVRGETQYF. The CDR3 DNA follows: TGTGCCAGCAGTTATGTAAGGGGGGAGACCCAGTACTTC.

The chain uses TRBV6-1 and TRBJ2-1, with 13 bases lining up with TRBD2. The V and J ends lost 4 bases and 9 bases, in that order; junction bases with no gene match: 6. CDR1 is MNHNS, CDR2 SASEGT, per germline. This CDR3 spans 15 amino acids. This CDR3 reads CASSAELAGGGEQFF. CDR3 in DNA: TGTGCCAGCAGTGCCGAACTAGCGGGAGGGGGTGAGCAGTTCTTC.

V gene TRBV2 combines with J gene TRBJ2-7; 7 nucleotides align to TRBD2. This CDR3 is built from 12 residues. CDR1 and CDR2 from the germline V gene are SNHLY and FYNNEI. The CDR3 spells CGLRGGPYEQYF. CDR3 coding DNA: TGTGGCCTTCGGGGAGGGCCCTACGAGCAGTACTTC.

The chain links TRBV5-4 to TRBJ2-7, with TRBD2 identical over 10 bases. CDR1 is SGHNT, CDR2 YYREEE, per germline (reference sequence). The CDR3 length is 16 residues. The trim removed 0 bases at V and 3 bases at J, leaving 6 bases unmatched. CDR3 protein: CASSLELAGLVYEQYF. CDR3 coding DNA: TGTGCCAGCAGCTTGGAACTAGCGGGATTGGTCTACGAGCAGTACTTC.